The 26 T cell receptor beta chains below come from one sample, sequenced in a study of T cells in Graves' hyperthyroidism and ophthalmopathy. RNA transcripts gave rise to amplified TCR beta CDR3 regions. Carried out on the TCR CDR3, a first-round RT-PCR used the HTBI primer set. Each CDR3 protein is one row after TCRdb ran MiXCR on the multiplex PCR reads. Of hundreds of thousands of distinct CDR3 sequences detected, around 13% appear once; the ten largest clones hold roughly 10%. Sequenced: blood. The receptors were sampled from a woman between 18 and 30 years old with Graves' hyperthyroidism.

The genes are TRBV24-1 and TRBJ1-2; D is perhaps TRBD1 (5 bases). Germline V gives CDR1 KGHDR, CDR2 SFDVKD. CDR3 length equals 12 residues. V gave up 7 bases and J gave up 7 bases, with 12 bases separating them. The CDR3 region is CATRSTQGGYTF. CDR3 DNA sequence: TGTGCCACCAGAAGCACGCAGGGTGGCTACACCTTC.

The CDR3 region is CASNPGSYKQYF. The CDR3 DNA follows: TGTGCCAGCAACCCGGGGTCTTACAAGCAGTACTTC. This chain links TRBV2 with TRBJ2-7; maybe TRBD2 (5 bases). V lost 7 bases, J lost 8 bases, and 15 bases lay in between. Germline assignment: CDR1 SNHLY and CDR2 FYNNEI. The CDR3 is made up of 12 amino acids.

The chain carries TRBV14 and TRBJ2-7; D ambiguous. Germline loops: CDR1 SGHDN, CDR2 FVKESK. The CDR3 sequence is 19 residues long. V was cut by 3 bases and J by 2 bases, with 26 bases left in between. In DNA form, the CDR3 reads TGTGCCAGCAGCCAGGACCCGGGCCCGGTGGTAGGGATCACCTACGAGCAGTACTTC. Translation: CASSQDPGPVVGITYEQYF.

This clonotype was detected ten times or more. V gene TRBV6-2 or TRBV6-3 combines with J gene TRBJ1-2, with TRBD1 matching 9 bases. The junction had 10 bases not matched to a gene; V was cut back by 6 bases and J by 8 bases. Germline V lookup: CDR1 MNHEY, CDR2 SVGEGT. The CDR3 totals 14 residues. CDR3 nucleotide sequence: TGTGCCAGCAGCGAACCCGGGACAGGGCGCGGCTACACCTTC. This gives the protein CASSEPGTGRGYTF.

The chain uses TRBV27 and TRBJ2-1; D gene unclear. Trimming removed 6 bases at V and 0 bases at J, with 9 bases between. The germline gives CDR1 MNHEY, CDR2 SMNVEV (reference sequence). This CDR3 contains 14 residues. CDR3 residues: CASRAGPSYNEQFF. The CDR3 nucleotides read TGTGCCAGCAGGGCCGGACCCTCCTACAATGAGCAGTTCTTC.

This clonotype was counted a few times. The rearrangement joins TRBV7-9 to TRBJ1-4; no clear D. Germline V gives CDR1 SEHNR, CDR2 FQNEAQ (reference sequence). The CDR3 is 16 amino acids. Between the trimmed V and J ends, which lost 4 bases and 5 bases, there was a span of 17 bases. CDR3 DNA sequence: TGTGCCAGCAGCTCCGCCCCGGGCGGGCTGAATGAAAAACTGTTTTTT. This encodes CASSSAPGGLNEKLFF.

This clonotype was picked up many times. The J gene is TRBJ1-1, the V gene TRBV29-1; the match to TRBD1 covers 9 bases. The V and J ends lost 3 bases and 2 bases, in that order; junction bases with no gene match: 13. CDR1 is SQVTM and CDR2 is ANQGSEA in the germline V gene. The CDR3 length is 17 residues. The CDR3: CSVDETGGILFNTEAFF. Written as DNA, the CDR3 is TGCAGCGTTGACGAAACAGGGGGCATTCTATTCAACACTGAAGCTTTCTTT. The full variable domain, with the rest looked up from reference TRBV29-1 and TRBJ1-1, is SAVISQKPSRDICQRGTSLTIQCQVDSQVTMMFWYRQQPGQSLTLIATANQGSEATYESGFVIDKFPISRPNLTFSTLTVSNMSPEDSSIYLCSVDETGGILFNTEAFFGQGTRLTVV.

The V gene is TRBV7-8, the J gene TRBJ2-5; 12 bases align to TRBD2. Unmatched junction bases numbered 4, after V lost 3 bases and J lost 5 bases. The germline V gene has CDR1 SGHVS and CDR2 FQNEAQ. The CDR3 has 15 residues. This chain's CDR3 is CASSFMTSGSETQYF. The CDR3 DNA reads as TGTGCCAGCAGCTTTATGACTAGCGGGAGTGAGACCCAGTACTTC.

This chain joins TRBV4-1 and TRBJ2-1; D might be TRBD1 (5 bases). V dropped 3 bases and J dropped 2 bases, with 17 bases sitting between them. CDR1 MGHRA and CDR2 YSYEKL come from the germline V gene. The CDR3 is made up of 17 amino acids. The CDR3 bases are TGCGCCAGCAGCCAGAAGAGGTTCAGGGAACCCTACAATGAGCAGTTCTTC. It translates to CASSQKRFREPYNEQFF.

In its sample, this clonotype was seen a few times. The CDR3 region has the DNA TGCAGCGTTGTGGAGCAGGGGAATCAGCCCCAGCATTTT. Its protein is CSVVEQGNQPQHF. This chain uses TRBV29-1 with TRBJ1-5; weak D call: TRBD1 (6 bases). The V gene's germline CDR1 is SQVTM and CDR2 ANQGSEA. Trimming pared 4 bases from V and 4 bases from J, leaving 11 bases between. This CDR3 is built from 13 residues. Full variable domain (rest looked up from reference TRBV29-1 and TRBJ1-5): SAVISQKPSRDICQRGTSLTIQCQVDSQVTMMFWYRQQPGQSLTLIATANQGSEATYESGFVIDKFPISRPNLTFSTLTVSNMSPEDSSIYLCSVVEQGNQPQHFGDGTRLSIL.

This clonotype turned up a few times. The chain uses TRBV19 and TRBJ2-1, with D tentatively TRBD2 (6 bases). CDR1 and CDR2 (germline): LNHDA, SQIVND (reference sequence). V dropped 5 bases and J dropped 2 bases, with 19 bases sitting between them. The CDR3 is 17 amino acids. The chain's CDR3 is CASSGTLSSGTYNEQFF. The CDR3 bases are TGTGCCAGTAGTGGAACCCTCAGTAGCGGCACCTACAATGAGCAGTTCTTC. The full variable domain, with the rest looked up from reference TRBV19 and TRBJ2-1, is DGGITQSPKYLFRKEGQNVTLSCEQNLNHDAMYWYRQDPGQGLRLIYYSQIVNDFQKGDIAEGYSVSREKKESFPLTVTSAQKNPTAFYLCASSGTLSSGTYNEQFFGPGTRLTVL.

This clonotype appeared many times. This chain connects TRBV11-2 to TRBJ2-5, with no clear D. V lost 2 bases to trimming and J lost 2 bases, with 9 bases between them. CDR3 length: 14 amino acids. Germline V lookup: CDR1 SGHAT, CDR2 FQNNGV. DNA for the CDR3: TGTGCCAGCAGCTTAAGGCACCTACAAGAGACCCAGTACTTC. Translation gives CASSLRHLQETQYF.

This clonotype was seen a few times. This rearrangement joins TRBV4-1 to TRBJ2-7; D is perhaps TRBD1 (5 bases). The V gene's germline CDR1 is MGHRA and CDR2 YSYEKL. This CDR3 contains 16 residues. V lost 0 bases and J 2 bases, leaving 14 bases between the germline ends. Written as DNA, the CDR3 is TGCGCCAGCAGCCAAGATAATACAGGAAATACCTACGAGCAGTACTTC. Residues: CASSQDNTGNTYEQYF.

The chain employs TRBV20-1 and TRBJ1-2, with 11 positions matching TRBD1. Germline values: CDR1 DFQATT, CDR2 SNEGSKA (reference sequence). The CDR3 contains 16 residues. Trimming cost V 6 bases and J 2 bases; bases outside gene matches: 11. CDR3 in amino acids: CSASRTGGNVNYGYTF. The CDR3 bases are TGCAGTGCCAGCCGGACAGGGGGCAATGTCAACTATGGCTACACCTTC.

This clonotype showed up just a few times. CDR3 amino acids: CASSIGSLQETQYF. Here the CDR3 DNA reads TGTGCCAGTAGTATAGGGAGTCTACAAGAGACCCAGTACTTC. The chain has TRBV19 and TRBJ2-5; D is ambiguous. The ends were cut back, 1 base at V and 2 bases at J, with 8 bases in the middle. The germline gives CDR1 LNHDA, CDR2 SQIVND (reference sequence). The CDR3 consists of 14 residues.

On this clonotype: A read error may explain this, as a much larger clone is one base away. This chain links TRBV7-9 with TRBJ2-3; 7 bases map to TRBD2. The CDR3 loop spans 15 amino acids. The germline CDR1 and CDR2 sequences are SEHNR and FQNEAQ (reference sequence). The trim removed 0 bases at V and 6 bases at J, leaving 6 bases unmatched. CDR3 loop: CASSLAQAGRDTQYF. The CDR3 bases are TGTGCCAGCAGCTTAGCGCAAGCGGGAAGGGATACGCAGTATTTT.

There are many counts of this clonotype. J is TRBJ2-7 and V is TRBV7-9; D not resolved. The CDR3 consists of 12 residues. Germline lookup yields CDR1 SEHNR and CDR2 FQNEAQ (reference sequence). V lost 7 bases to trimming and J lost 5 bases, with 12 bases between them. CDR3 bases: TGTGCCAGCACCCTGTCGGGCGACGAGCAGTACTTC. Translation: CASTLSGDEQYF.

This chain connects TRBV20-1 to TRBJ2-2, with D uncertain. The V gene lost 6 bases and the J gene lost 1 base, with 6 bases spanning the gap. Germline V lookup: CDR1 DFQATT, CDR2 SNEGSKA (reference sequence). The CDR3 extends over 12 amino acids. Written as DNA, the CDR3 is TGCAGTGCAGGGAAGAACACCGGGGAGCTGTTTTTT. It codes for CSAGKNTGELFF.

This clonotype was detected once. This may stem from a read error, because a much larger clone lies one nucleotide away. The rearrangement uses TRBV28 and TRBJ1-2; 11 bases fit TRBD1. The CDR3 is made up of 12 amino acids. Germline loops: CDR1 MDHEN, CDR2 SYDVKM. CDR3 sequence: CASWTGGYGYAF. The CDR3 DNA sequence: TGTGCCAGCTGGACAGGGGGCTATGGCTACGCCTTC.

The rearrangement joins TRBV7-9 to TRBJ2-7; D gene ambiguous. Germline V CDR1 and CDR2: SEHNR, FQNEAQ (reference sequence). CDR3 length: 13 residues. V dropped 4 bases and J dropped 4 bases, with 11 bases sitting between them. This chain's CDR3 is CASSSSARYEQYF. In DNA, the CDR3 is TGTGCCAGCAGCTCCTCCGCGAGATACGAGCAGTACTTC. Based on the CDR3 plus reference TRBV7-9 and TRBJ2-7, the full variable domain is DTGVSQNPRHKITKRGQNVTFRCDPISEHNRLYWYRQTLGQGPEFLTYFQNEAQLEKSRLLSDRFSAERPKGSFSTLEIQRTEQGDSAMYLCASSSSARYEQYFGPGTRLTVT.

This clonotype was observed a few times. CDR3 sequence reads: CASSLVAEETQYF. Here the CDR3 DNA reads TGTGCCAGCAGCTTGGTAGCCGAAGAGACCCAGTACTTC. The V and J genes are TRBV5-6 and TRBJ2-5; no reliable D call. Germline lookup yields CDR1 SGHDT and CDR2 YYEEEE. The V gene lost 0 bases and the J gene lost 3 bases, with 6 bases spanning the gap. The CDR3 is made up of 13 amino acids.

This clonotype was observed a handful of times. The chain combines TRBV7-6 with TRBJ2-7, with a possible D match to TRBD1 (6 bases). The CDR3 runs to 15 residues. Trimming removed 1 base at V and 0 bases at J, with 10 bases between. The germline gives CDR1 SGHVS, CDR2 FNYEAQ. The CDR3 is CASSLGQDSSYEQYF. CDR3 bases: TGTGCCAGCAGCTTAGGACAGGATAGCTCCTACGAGCAGTACTTC.

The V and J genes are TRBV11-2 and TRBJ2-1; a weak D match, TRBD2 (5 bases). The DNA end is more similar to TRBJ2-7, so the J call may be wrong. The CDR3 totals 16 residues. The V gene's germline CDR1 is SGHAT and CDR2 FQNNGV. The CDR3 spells CASSATGAVSYNEQYF. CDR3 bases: TGTGCCAGCAGCGCCACCGGAGCGGTCTCCTACAATGAGCAGTACTTC.

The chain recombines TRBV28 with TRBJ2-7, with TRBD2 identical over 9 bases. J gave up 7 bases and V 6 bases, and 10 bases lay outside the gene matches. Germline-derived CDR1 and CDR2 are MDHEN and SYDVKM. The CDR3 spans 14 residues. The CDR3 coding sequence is TGTGCCAGCAGAATCAAGCGGGAGGCCGGAGAGCAGTACTTC. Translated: CASRIKREAGEQYF. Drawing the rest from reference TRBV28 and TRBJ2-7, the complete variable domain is DVKVTQSSRYLVKRTGEKVFLECVQDMDHENMFWYRQDPGLGLRLIYFSYDVKMKEKGDIPEGYSVSREKKERFSLILESASTNQTSMYLCASRIKREAGEQYFGPGTRLTVT.

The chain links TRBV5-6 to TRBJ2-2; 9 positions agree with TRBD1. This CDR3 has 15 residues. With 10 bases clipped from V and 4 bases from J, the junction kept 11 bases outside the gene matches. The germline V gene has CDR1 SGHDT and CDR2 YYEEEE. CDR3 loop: CASYPRDRATGELFF. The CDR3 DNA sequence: TGTGCCTCCTACCCCCGGGACAGGGCCACCGGGGAGCTGTTTTTT.

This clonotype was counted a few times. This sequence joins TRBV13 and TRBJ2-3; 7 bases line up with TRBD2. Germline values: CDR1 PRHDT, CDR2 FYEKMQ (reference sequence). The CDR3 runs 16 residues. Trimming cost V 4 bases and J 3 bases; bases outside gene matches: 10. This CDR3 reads CASSSERLAATDTQYF. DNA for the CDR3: TGTGCCAGCAGCTCCGAAAGGCTAGCGGCTACAGATACGCAGTATTTT. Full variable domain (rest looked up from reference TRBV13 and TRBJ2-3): AAGVIQSPRHLIKEKRETATLKCYPIPRHDTVYWYQQGPGQDPQFLISFYEKMQSDKGSIPDRFSAQQFSDYHSELNMSSLELGDSALYFCASSSERLAATDTQYFGPGTRLTVL.